Each of the 27 T cell receptor beta chains below was sequenced from the same sample in a study of blood T cell repertoires in COVID-19. The repertoire was sequenced with immunoSEQ multiplex PCR; TCRdb's copy has only in-frame clones and lacks some. The profile shows under 300,000 clones, over 80% of them singletons. The material sequenced was PBMCs or T cells enriched from blood (not recorded which). The receptors come from a woman aged 40 to 49 who had been exposed to COVID-19.

The count of this clone is one. The chain's CDR3 is CASIQASGPYGYTF. DNA for the CDR3: TGTGCCAGCATCCAGGCTTCAGGCCCCTATGGCTACACCTTC. The J gene is TRBJ1-2, the V gene TRBV6-5; no clear D gene. The V gene's germline CDR1 is MNHEY and CDR2 SVGAGI. CDR3 length: 14 residues. Deletions cut 7 bases from V and 4 bases from J, with 16 bases between.

This clone was seen just once. J is TRBJ2-3 and V is TRBV7-2, with D unresolved. Germline CDR1 is SGHTA and CDR2 is FQGNSA. This CDR3 contains 18 residues. The V end lost 5 bases, the J end lost 3 bases, and 24 bases lay between the germline ends. CDR3 sequence reads: CASSINPGSQTSTDTQYF. The CDR3 nucleotides read TGTGCCAGCAGCATCAACCCCGGGTCCCAAACTTCTACAGATACGCAGTATTTT.

V gene TRBV4-2 combines with J gene TRBJ2-5; 9 bases agree with TRBD2. Germline loops: CDR1 LGHNA, CDR2 YNFKEQ. V was clipped by 4 bases and J by 1 base; unmatched bases: 7. The CDR3 length is 16 residues. CDR3 region: CASSLKTSGVQETQYF. The CDR3, as DNA: TGTGCCAGCAGCCTAAAGACTAGCGGAGTCCAAGAGACCCAGTACTTC.

The rearrangement uses TRBV30 and TRBJ2-1; 12 nucleotides agree with TRBD1. CDR3 length: 18 residues. The ends lost 4 bases at V and 4 bases at J; junction bases unmatched: 14. CDR1 is GTSNPN and CDR2 is SVGIG in the germline V gene (reference sequence). CDR3: CAWTARDRGRLMYNEQFF. For the CDR3, the DNA is TGTGCCTGGACCGCCCGGGACAGGGGGCGCTTAATGTACAATGAGCAGTTCTTC.

The J gene is TRBJ2-7, the V gene TRBV7-6; 7 bases map to TRBD2. The CDR3 has 15 amino acids. Per germline, CDR1 SGHVS and CDR2 FNYEAQ. Trimming cost V 5 bases and J 0 bases; bases outside gene matches: 7. The CDR3 coding sequence is TGTGCCAGCAGCCCCTCTACGGGGGGCTCCTACGAGCAGTACTTC. Translation gives CASSPSTGGSYEQYF.

The V call is TRBV28, the J call TRBJ1-5; D perhaps matches TRBD1 (6 bases). V was trimmed by 1 base and J by 0 bases, leaving 10 bases between them. This CDR3 region has 16 residues. Germline V gene sequence: CDR1 MDHEN, CDR2 SYDVKM. The CDR3 DNA is TGTGCCAGCAGTTTATTGACAGGTCCTAGCAATCAGCCCCAGCATTTT. This gives the protein CASSLLTGPSNQPQHF.

The sample holds one count of this clone. The gene calls are TRBV29-1 and TRBJ2-7; 11 bases fit TRBD1. This CDR3 is 14 amino acids long. From germline, CDR1 is SQVTM and CDR2 ANQGSEA. Trimming at V came to 7 bases and at J to 8 bases, leaving 13 bases not matched to a gene. The CDR3, as DNA: TGCAGCGCCTATACCGGGACAGGGGGTGGGCAGCAGTACTTC. It codes for CSAYTGTGGGQQYF.

V usage is TRBV29-1 and J usage is TRBJ2-1; TRBD2 agrees at 9 bases. With 3 bases clipped from V and 8 bases from J, the junction kept 2 bases outside the gene matches. This CDR3 comprises 12 residues. Germline V gene data show CDR1 as SQVTM and CDR2 as ANQGSEA. DNA for the CDR3: TGCAGCGTTGACGTAGCGGGAGATGAGCAGTTCTTC. This codes for CSVDVAGDEQFF.

The chain couples TRBV4-1 to TRBJ1-4; TRBD1 aligns across 9 bases. This CDR3 region has 19 residues. The V segment lost 1 base and the J segment 2 bases; nucleotides outside the gene matches: 11. Germline assignment: CDR1 MGHRA and CDR2 YSYEKL. The CDR3 region has the DNA TGCGCCAGCAGCCAAGTCAGGACAGGGGTAATAGGGACTAATGAAAAACTGTTTTTT. Its translation is CASSQVRTGVIGTNEKLFF.

CDR3 loop: CASTPRGPDRGQYEQYV. The CDR3 DNA reads as TGTGCCAGCACCCCAAGAGGACCGGACAGGGGGCAATACGAGCAGTACGTC. The rearrangement links TRBV6-4 to TRBJ2-7; 11 positions match TRBD1. V lost 7 bases, J lost 4 bases, and 15 bases stayed unmatched. CDR1 is MRHNA, CDR2 SNTAGT, per germline. The CDR3 covers 17 residues.

The chain carries TRBV6-5 and TRBJ2-2; possibly TRBD1 for D (5 bases). Trimming removed 2 bases at V and 3 bases at J, with 13 bases between. Germline CDR1 and CDR2: MNHEY and SVGAGI. CDR3 size: 16 residues. The DNA for the CDR3 is TGTGCCAGCAGTTACCGAATACAGGTGGACACCGGGGAGCTGTTTTTT. Encoded protein: CASSYRIQVDTGELFF.

This clone appeared a few times. The chain combines TRBV6-4 with TRBJ2-1; 10 bases are a match to TRBD1. V shed 0 bases and J 7 bases; nucleotides not matched to a gene: 3. The CDR3 covers 15 residues. Germline CDR1 is MRHNA and CDR2 is SNTAGT. The CDR3 region has the DNA TGTGCCAGCAGTGACTCGGGACAGGGGATGAATGAGCAGTTCTTC. Its protein is CASSDSGQGMNEQFF.

The chain uses TRBV9 and TRBJ2-5; maybe TRBD1 (5 bases). Germline lookup yields CDR1 SGDLS and CDR2 YYNGEE. The V and J ends lost 4 bases and 1 base respectively, with 14 bases between them. This CDR3 is built from 15 residues. CDR3 bases: TGTGCCAGCAGCCCACGTCCCGACAGCCAAGAGACCCAGTACTTC. Translating gives CASSPRPDSQETQYF. Filled out from reference TRBV9 and TRBJ2-5, the complete variable domain reads DSGVTQTPKHLITATGQRVTLRCSPRSGDLSVYWYQQSLDQGLQFLIQYYNGEERAKGNILERFSAQQFPDLHSELNLSSLELGDSALYFCASSPRPDSQETQYFGPGTRLLVL.

The CDR3 DNA follows: TGTGCCAGCAGCCAAGAGGGACAAACTGAAAAACTGTTTTTT. Its protein is CASSQEGQTEKLFF. The rearrangement links TRBV4-2 to TRBJ1-4, with D perhaps matching TRBD1 (6 bases). CDR1 is LGHNA and CDR2 is YNFKEQ in the germline V gene. V was pared by 0 bases and J by 7 bases, with 9 bases between. The CDR3 consists of 14 residues.

The chain carries TRBV6-2 or TRBV6-3 and TRBJ1-2; the D is unclear. Germline values: CDR1 MNHEY, CDR2 SVGEGT. The CDR3 consists of 15 residues. V shed 0 bases and J shed 3 bases, with 11 bases lying between them. The CDR3 DNA follows: TGTGCCAGCAGTTACTCTCCTTATCCAGACTATGGCTACACCTTC. This sequence encodes CASSYSPYPDYGYTF.

The chain uses TRBV18 and TRBJ2-5, with a possible D match to TRBD2 (6 bases). V gave up 3 bases and J gave up 4 bases, with 12 bases separating them. CDR1 is KGHSH, CDR2 LQKENI, per germline. This CDR3 is built from 14 residues. The CDR3 reads CASSPGGAPETQYF. The CDR3 DNA is TGTGCCAGCTCACCCGGCGGGGCCCCAGAGACCCAGTACTTC.

The chain joins TRBV6-2 or TRBV6-3 to TRBJ2-7, with D perhaps TRBD1 (6 bases). V lost 2 bases to trimming and J lost 1 base, with 6 bases between them. The germline V gene has CDR1 MNHEY and CDR2 SVGEGT. The CDR3 runs to 13 residues. This CDR3 reads CASSYRGSYEQYF. The CDR3 DNA reads as TGTGCCAGCAGTTACAGGGGGTCCTACGAGCAGTACTTC.

Notes on this clone: The junction shows a germline mismatch at one end, possibly a read error. The chain carries TRBV28 and TRBJ1-4; TRBD1 agrees at 7 bases. The CDR3 has 15 amino acids. The germline V gene has CDR1 MDHEN and CDR2 SYDVKM. The CDR3 region is CASSTRQGGNVKLFF. Written as DNA, the CDR3 is TGTGCCAGCAGTACAAGACAGGGCGGGAATGTAAAACTGTTTTTT.

V is TRBV3-1 (or the pseudogene TRBV3-2) and J is TRBJ1-2, with TRBD1 as a possible D gene (5 bases). Germline values: CDR1 LGHDT, CDR2 YNNKEL (reference sequence). The CDR3 runs to 15 residues. The V and J ends lost 1 base and 8 bases respectively, with 17 bases between them. Here the CDR3 DNA reads TGTGCCAGCAGCCAAGGTCATACAGGCTTGATAGGCTACACCTTC. This encodes CASSQGHTGLIGYTF.

CDR3 nucleotides: TGTGCCAGCCGAGGGGGTGAGGGCAATCAGCCCCAGCATTTT. It codes for CASRGGEGNQPQHF. The chain has TRBV2 and TRBJ1-5; tentatively, D is TRBD1 (6 bases). Trimming stripped 8 bases from V and 2 bases from J, with 13 bases between. Germline values: CDR1 SNHLY, CDR2 FYNNEI. CDR3 length: 14 residues.

The J gene is TRBJ2-7, the V gene TRBV29-1, with D perhaps matching TRBD1 (6 bases). V was pared by 4 bases and J by 6 bases, with 10 bases between. The CDR3 extends over 11 amino acids. Germline V gene sequence: CDR1 SQVTM, CDR2 ANQGSEA. The CDR3 loop is CSVGTGLEQYV. The CDR3, as DNA: TGCAGCGTTGGTACAGGGCTCGAGCAGTACGTC.

This chain's CDR3 is CASRRGDRISNQPQHF. Here the CDR3 DNA reads TGTGCCAGCAGACGAGGGGACAGAATTAGCAATCAGCCCCAGCATTTT. This chain links TRBV28 with TRBJ1-5; 7 nucleotides agree with TRBD1. Per germline, CDR1 MDHEN and CDR2 SYDVKM. The CDR3 runs 16 residues. The ends lost 6 bases at V and 0 bases at J; junction bases unmatched: 8.

V gene TRBV7-2 combines with J gene TRBJ2-3; 8 nucleotides align to TRBD2. Germline loops: CDR1 SGHTA, CDR2 FQGNSA. The CDR3 runs to 16 residues. The ends lost 5 bases at V and 2 bases at J; junction bases unmatched: 9. CDR3 nucleotide sequence: TGTGCCAGCAGCCCCCGGGACGGGGGGGCCACAGATACGCAGTATTTT. Translation: CASSPRDGGATDTQYF.

The genes are TRBV4-1 and TRBJ1-4, with D possibly matching TRBD1 (5 bases). Trimming removed 2 bases from V and 1 base from J, with 11 bases in between. CDR3 length: 16 amino acids. The germline gives CDR1 MGHRA, CDR2 YSYEKL. The CDR3 nucleotides are TGCGCCAGCAGCCAATTAGGGGTGGGAACTAATGAAAAACTGTTTTTT. It is translated as CASSQLGVGTNEKLFF.

The genes are TRBV12-3 or TRBV12-4 and TRBJ2-1; D gene ambiguous. V lost 1 base and J 6 bases, leaving 7 bases between the germline ends. CDR3 size: 13 residues. CDR3 residues: CASSLGLINEQFF. The CDR3 bases are TGTGCCAGCAGTTTAGGTCTTATCAATGAGCAGTTCTTC.

The V and J genes are TRBV14 and TRBJ2-7; D is unresolved. Trimming stripped 0 bases from V and 8 bases from J, with 11 bases between. This CDR3 region has 13 residues. Germline lookup yields CDR1 SGHDN and CDR2 FVKESK. The CDR3 region has the DNA TGTGCCAGCAGCCAAGAGGGCCCCATGCAGCAGTACGTC. Protein sequence: CASSQEGPMQQYV.

The chain joins TRBV28 to TRBJ1-1; D is possibly TRBD1 (5 bases). The CDR3 is made up of 13 amino acids. V lost 6 bases to trimming and J lost 4 bases, with 12 bases between them. The V gene's germline CDR1 is MDHEN and CDR2 SYDVKM. The CDR3 sequence: CASSFSRVTEAFF. Here the CDR3 DNA reads TGTGCCAGCAGCTTTTCCAGGGTCACTGAAGCTTTCTTT.